This entry is about one T cell receptor beta chain. These data belong to a study of blood T cell repertoires in COVID-19. In the study overall: Material from acute and convalescent COVID-19 was sourced from the United States, Italy and Spain. T cells, B-cell-depleted T cells, or PBMCs supplied cDNA or gDNA.

Per germline, CDR1 LNHDA and CDR2 SQIVND (reference sequence). The CDR3 consists of 14 residues. J lost 5 bases, V lost 7 bases, and 6 bases had no gene match. Membership in each cohort depended on participant-reported clinical history. Produced via immunoSEQ multiplex PCR; TCRdb's table is partial and in-frame only. The table includes 200,000 to 250,000 clones, approximately 90% detected once. The origin of this receptor is a woman aged 18-29 years in a cohort exposed to, infected with or recovered from COVID-19 (not recorded which). The gene calls are TRBV19 and TRBJ2-3; 10 positions match TRBD2. Sequenced: PBMCs or T cells enriched from blood (not recorded which). The CDR3 region is CASIPAGGRDTQYF. The CDR3 nucleotides read TGTGCCAGTATCCCAGCGGGAGGGCGAGATACGCAGTATTTT.